One and the same sample provided the 32 T cell receptor beta chains below, sequenced in a study of OX40 agonist ivuxolimab in advanced cancers. Clones were sequenced by immunoSEQ multiplex PCR, and TCRdb holds only the in-frame ones, with some missing. The table includes 20,000 to 25,000 clones, approximately 87% detected once. Sequencing was performed on CD4+ or CD8+ T cells sorted from blood, taken in a trial of the OX40 agonist ivuxolimab. These receptors all stem from an adult with an advanced solid tumor such as melanoma, head and neck, liver or kidney cancer.

V gene TRBV6-5 combines with J gene TRBJ1-2, with D perhaps matching TRBD1 (6 bases). The germline V and J ends were trimmed by 0 bases and 6 bases, with 11 bases remaining between them. This CDR3 contains 14 residues. Germline CDR1 and CDR2: MNHEY and SVGAGI. This CDR3 is CASSYSWGHDGYTF. For the CDR3, the DNA is TGTGCCAGCAGTTACTCTTGGGGACACGATGGCTACACCTTC.

The genes are TRBV19 and TRBJ2-3, with TRBD2 as a possible D gene (7 bases). The CDR3 contains 15 residues. CDR1 is LNHDA, CDR2 SQIVND, per germline (reference sequence). The V end lost 1 base, the J end lost 7 bases, and 15 bases lay between the germline ends. The CDR3 DNA is TGTGCCAGTAGTATAGTAGGGGGGGGCCTGTATACGCAGTATTTT. Residues: CASSIVGGGLYTQYF.

V gene TRBV6-1 combines with J gene TRBJ1-1; D unclear. CDR3 length equals 11 residues. Deletions cut 6 bases from V and 2 bases from J, with 4 bases between. CDR1 and CDR2 from the germline V gene are MNHNS and SASEGT. DNA of the CDR3: TGTGCCAGCAGGGAAAACACTGAAGCTTTCTTT. Amino acid sequence: CASRENTEAFF.

This rearrangement joins TRBV19 to TRBJ1-2; the D gene is possibly TRBD1 (5 bases). From germline, CDR1 is LNHDA and CDR2 SQIVND (reference sequence). Trimming took 8 bases from V and 8 from J, leaving 24 bases between them. CDR3 length equals 15 residues. CDR3 residues: CASHSHGGQGWGYTF. The CDR3 coding sequence is TGTGCCAGTCACTCCCACGGCGGGCAGGGCTGGGGCTACACCTTC. The variable domain in full, completed from reference TRBV19 and TRBJ1-2, reads DGGITQSPKYLFRKEGQNVTLSCEQNLNHDAMYWYRQDPGQGLRLIYYSQIVNDFQKGDIAEGYSVSREKKESFPLTVTSAQKNPTAFYLCASHSHGGQGWGYTFGSGTRLTVV.

In this sample, this clone turned up once. The chain is built from TRBV7-9 and TRBJ2-7; the D is unclear. The germline V and J ends were trimmed by 4 bases and 0 bases, with 13 bases remaining between them. The CDR3 has 15 residues. Germline V gene data show CDR1 as SEHNR and CDR2 as FQNEAQ (reference sequence). The chain's CDR3 is CASSSLGLNSYEQYF. CDR3 nucleotides: TGTGCCAGCAGCTCCCTGGGCCTCAACTCCTACGAGCAGTACTTC.

This chain joins TRBV5-8 and TRBJ1-1; TRBD1 is a possible D gene (5 bases). The germline CDR1 and CDR2 sequences are SGHTS and YDEGEE. V lost 2 bases and J lost 1, with 9 bases in between. The CDR3 has 14 amino acids. CDR3 region: CASSFDGANTEAFF. CDR3 DNA sequence: TGTGCCAGCAGCTTCGACGGGGCGAACACTGAAGCTTTCTTT.

The rearrangement links TRBV12-5 to TRBJ1-2; 8 bases line up with TRBD1. CDR3 length equals 16 residues. Germline CDR1 is LGHNT and CDR2 is FRNRAP. V lost 3 bases and J lost 2; bases outside the gene matches: 8. The CDR3 DNA reads as TGTGCTAGTGGTTTTGAGACAGGGGTGACGAACTATGGCTACACCTTC. This codes for CASGFETGVTNYGYTF.

The chain employs TRBV13 and TRBJ2-3; perhaps TRBD2 as D (5 bases). The V end lost 5 bases, the J end lost 3 bases, and 15 bases lay between the germline ends. This CDR3 comprises 15 residues. Per the germline V gene, CDR1 is PRHDT and CDR2 is FYEKMQ (reference sequence). The CDR3 spells CASSPRRSGTDTQYF. The CDR3 nucleotides are TGTGCCAGCAGCCCACGCAGGTCGGGGACAGATACGCAGTATTTT.

The chain is built from TRBV7-9 and TRBJ2-1; TRBD2 aligns across 7 bases. The CDR3 is made up of 14 amino acids. Trimming took 7 bases from V and 5 from J; bases not matched to a gene: 8. Germline V gene data show CDR1 as SEHNR and CDR2 as FQNEAQ (reference sequence). This CDR3 reads CASTPFSGDNEQFF. In nucleotides, the CDR3 is TGTGCCAGCACCCCTTTCAGCGGGGACAATGAGCAGTTCTTC.

The CDR3 nucleotides read TGTGCCAGCAAGCTAGTGGGGGGGCCAGATACGCAGTATTTT. Translating gives CASKLVGGPDTQYF. The chain is built from TRBV2 and TRBJ2-3; a weak D match, TRBD2 (7 bases). The germline CDR1 and CDR2 sequences are SNHLY and FYNNEI. Trimming took 7 bases from V and 4 from J, leaving 15 bases between them. CDR3 length: 14 residues. The variable domain in full, completed from reference TRBV2 and TRBJ2-3, reads EPEVTQTPSHQVTQMGQEVILRCVPISNHLYFYWYRQILGQKVEFLVSFYNNEISEKSEIFDDQFSVERPDGSNFTLKIRSTKLEDSAMYFCASKLVGGPDTQYFGPGTRLTVL.

This clone appeared once. V usage is TRBV4-1 and J usage is TRBJ2-5; tentatively, D is TRBD2 (5 bases). The length of the CDR3 is 16 residues. The V end lost 0 bases, the J end lost 5 bases, and 16 bases lay between the germline ends. Germline V gene sequence: CDR1 MGHRA, CDR2 YSYEKL. CDR3 loop: CASSQEEVRVYETQYF. The DNA for the CDR3 is TGCGCCAGCAGCCAAGAGGAGGTCCGGGTATATGAGACCCAGTACTTC.

The J gene is TRBJ1-4, the V gene TRBV10-3; no firm D call. Germline loops: CDR1 ENHRY, CDR2 SYGVKD. This CDR3 has 11 residues. V was pared by 4 bases and J by 13 bases, with 10 bases between. CDR3 amino acids: CAISGDGRLFF. The DNA of the CDR3 is TGTGCCATCAGTGGCGATGGGAGACTGTTTTTT.

This clone showed up just a few times. This rearrangement joins TRBV7-3 to TRBJ2-1; 8 bases align to TRBD2. The J segment lost 1 base and the V segment lost 4 bases, leaving 9 bases of the junction unmatched. Germline CDR1 and CDR2: SGHTA and FQGTGA. CDR3 length: 17 amino acids. CDR3 DNA sequence: TGTGCCAGCAGCTCGGGACTAGTGGGGGGATCCTACAATGAGCAGTTCTTC. This gives the protein CASSSGLVGGSYNEQFF.

About this clone: Given the absence of the conserved phenylalanine or tryptophan at the CDR3 end, a read error is likely. The V and J genes are TRBV27 and TRBJ1-6; D not resolved. The CDR3 sequence is 11 residues long. Trimming stripped 8 bases from V and 9 bases from J, with 8 bases between. Germline values: CDR1 MNHEY, CDR2 SMNVEV (reference sequence). The CDR3 region has the DNA TGTGCCAGCGGGCAGTTTTCACCCCTCCACCTT. It encodes CASGQFSPLHL.

The genes are TRBV11-2 and TRBJ2-5; no clear D gene. The CDR3 spans 11 residues. The germline CDR1 and CDR2 sequences are SGHAT and FQNNGV. V was clipped by 2 bases and J by 2 bases, with 0 bases between them. CDR3 nucleotides: TGTGCCAGCAGCTTACAAGAGACCCAGTACTTC. Translation: CASSLQETQYF.

The V call is TRBV19, the J call TRBJ2-6, with 9 bases aligning to TRBD1. V shed 3 bases and J 2 bases; nucleotides not matched to a gene: 8. This CDR3 is 18 amino acids long. The germline V gene has CDR1 LNHDA and CDR2 SQIVND (reference sequence). The CDR3 DNA sequence: TGTGCCAGTAGTATCAGTAACAGGGGGCGGGCTGGGGCCAACGTCCTGACTTTC. Translating gives CASSISNRGRAGANVLTF.

V is TRBV6-6 and J is TRBJ1-2; TRBD1 is a possible D gene (6 bases). CDR1 is MNHNY and CDR2 is SVGAGI in the germline V gene (reference sequence). Trimming took 2 bases from V and 5 from J, leaving 12 bases between them. This CDR3 contains 14 residues. The CDR3 DNA reads as TGTGCCAGCAGTTACGAAGGGGGAGTGTATGGCTACACCTTC. Its translation: CASSYEGGVYGYTF.

The genes are TRBV19 and TRBJ1-3; weak D call: TRBD1 (6 bases). Per the germline V gene, CDR1 is LNHDA and CDR2 is SQIVND (reference sequence). This CDR3 is built from 14 residues. The V gene lost 9 bases and the J gene lost 3 bases, with 15 bases spanning the gap. Here the CDR3 DNA reads TGTGCCAGCGGGCAAGGGGGAGGTGGAAACACCATATATTTT. Its protein is CASGQGGGGNTIYF. The full variable domain, completed using reference TRBV19 and TRBJ1-3, is DGGITQSPKYLFRKEGQNVTLSCEQNLNHDAMYWYRQDPGQGLRLIYYSQIVNDFQKGDIAEGYSVSREKKESFPLTVTSAQKNPTAFYLCASGQGGGGNTIYFGEGSWLTVV.

V and J are TRBV28 and TRBJ2-7; possibly TRBD1 or TRBD2 for D (5 bases each). The V gene lost 8 bases and the J gene lost 5 bases, with 19 bases spanning the gap. The CDR3 runs 14 residues. Looked up from germline, CDR1 is MDHEN and CDR2 is SYDVKM. CDR3 in amino acids: CASVRDPLVDEQYF. CDR3 bases: TGTGCCAGCGTCCGGGACCCACTAGTTGACGAGCAGTACTTC.

V usage is TRBV19 and J usage is TRBJ2-7, with D hard to call. V gave up 3 bases and J gave up 3 bases, with 12 bases separating them. CDR1 and CDR2 (germline): LNHDA, SQIVND (reference sequence). CDR3 length equals 14 residues. The CDR3 protein is CASSMERADYEQYF. The CDR3, as DNA: TGTGCCAGTAGTATGGAAAGGGCAGACTACGAGCAGTACTTC.

The chain carries TRBV4-1 and TRBJ1-5; perhaps TRBD1 as D (5 bases). The CDR3 has 18 amino acids. CDR1 and CDR2 from the germline V gene are MGHRA and YSYEKL. Trimming removed 5 bases at V and 4 bases at J, with 24 bases between. CDR3 sequence (DNA): TGCGCCAGCAGCTATAGATTGGCGGGACGGACCGAGAATCAGCCCCAGCATTTT. Its protein is CASSYRLAGRTENQPQHF.

This clone has only one observation. The chain is built from TRBV11-2 and TRBJ2-1, with a possible D match to TRBD2 (5 bases). CDR3 size: 15 residues. Trimming cost V 4 bases and J 3 bases, with 13 bases left between them. Germline V gene data show CDR1 as SGHAT and CDR2 as FQNNGV. CDR3 nucleotides: TGTGCCAGCAGCTCTAGCCGGGTCCTCTACAATGAGCAGTTCTTC. Its protein is CASSSSRVLYNEQFF. Combining the CDR3 with reference TRBV11-2 and TRBJ2-1 gives the whole variable domain EAGVAQSPRYKIIEKRQSVAFWCNPISGHATLYWYQQILGQGPKLLIQFQNNGVVDDSQLPKDRFSAERLKGVDSTLKIQPAKLEDSAVYLCASSSSRVLYNEQFFGPGTRLTVL.

This chain links TRBV5-4 with TRBJ1-2; D perhaps matches TRBD1 (5 bases). The V end lost 10 bases, the J end lost 0 bases, and 22 bases lay between the germline ends. This CDR3 has 16 residues. Germline V lookup: CDR1 SGHNT, CDR2 YYREEE (reference sequence). The CDR3 reads CAGRDLGWVANYGYTF. Here the CDR3 DNA reads TGTGCCGGAAGGGACCTTGGTTGGGTAGCTAACTATGGCTACACCTTC. Complete variable domain (other parts from reference TRBV5-4 and TRBJ1-2): ETGVTQSPTHLIKTRGQQVTLRCSSQSGHNTVSWYQQALGQGPQFIFQYYREEENGRGNFPPRFSGLQFPNYSSELNVNALELDDSALYLCAGRDLGWVANYGYTFGSGTRLTVV.

The chain employs TRBV18 and TRBJ1-1; weak D call: TRBD1 (5 bases). The length of the CDR3 is 16 residues. Trimming left V 0 bases short and J 4 bases short, with 15 bases between. Germline V gene data show CDR1 as KGHSH and CDR2 as LQKENI. The CDR3 DNA follows: TGTGCCAGCTCACCACCGGCGGGGGTGGGCGGCACTGAAGCTTTCTTT. Its translation is CASSPPAGVGGTEAFF.

This clone has more than one count but fewer than ten. The V gene is TRBV7-6, the J gene TRBJ1-5; the D is unclear. The CDR3 runs 14 residues. The V end lost 5 bases, the J end lost 4 bases, and 12 bases lay between the germline ends. Germline values: CDR1 SGHVS, CDR2 FNYEAQ. The CDR3 DNA sequence: TGTGCCAGCAGCCAAAATGACTTGAATCAGCCCCAGCATTTT. Translating it yields CASSQNDLNQPQHF.

This clone was seen once. The V and J genes are TRBV29-1 and TRBJ2-7; 9 positions match TRBD1. Trimming at V came to 7 bases and at J to 5 bases, leaving 12 bases not matched to a gene. In germline, CDR1 is SQVTM, CDR2 ANQGSEA. The CDR3 has 14 amino acids. The chain's CDR3 is CSGRWDRVIHEQYF. The CDR3 bases are TGCAGCGGTCGGTGGGACAGGGTTATCCACGAGCAGTACTTC.

This chain links TRBV7-9 with TRBJ1-1; D not certain. V was trimmed by 5 bases and J by 5 bases, leaving 12 bases between them. The CDR3 contains 13 residues. The V gene's germline CDR1 is SEHNR and CDR2 FQNEAQ (reference sequence). The CDR3 DNA is TGTGCCAGCAGCCCCGCGGGGAGGACTGAAGCTTTCTTT. Protein sequence: CASSPAGRTEAFF.

CDR3 coding DNA: TGTGCCAGCAGCGGGGGACAGGGGGAGGCAGATACGCAGTATTTT. It codes for CASSGGQGEADTQYF. This chain uses TRBV7-3 with TRBJ2-3; TRBD1 aligns across 11 bases. CDR3 length: 15 amino acids. Germline V gene data show CDR1 as SGHTA and CDR2 as FQGTGA. V was pared by 5 bases and J by 4 bases, with 5 bases of the junction left unmatched.

As for this clone: No conserved phenylalanine or tryptophan ends this CDR3, so it is likely a read error. The chain links TRBV6-5 to TRBJ1-6; 9 bases line up with TRBD1. The junction had 2 bases not matched to a gene; V was cut back by 0 bases and J by 8 bases. Per the germline V gene, CDR1 is MNHEY and CDR2 is SVGAGI. The CDR3 contains 15 residues. The CDR3 DNA is TGTGCCAGCAGTTACTCGACAGGGGGACATTCACCCCTCCACCTT. It specifies CASSYSTGGHSPLHL.

This chain connects TRBV27 to TRBJ2-4, with 7 bases lining up with TRBD1. J gave up 9 bases and V 2 bases, and 7 bases lay outside the gene matches. The CDR3 sequence is 14 residues long. Germline V lookup: CDR1 MNHEY, CDR2 SMNVEV (reference sequence). CDR3 protein: CASSLLTGSGIQYF. The CDR3 DNA is TGTGCCAGCAGTTTACTGACAGGGAGTGGCATTCAGTACTTC.

A word on this clone: This CDR3 is missing its conserved last phenylalanine or tryptophan, likely due to a read error. This chain uses TRBV5-8 with TRBJ1-6, with no clear D. Germline CDR1 SGHTS, CDR2 YDEGEE. The CDR3 runs to 14 residues. Trimming stripped 0 bases from V and 3 bases from J, with 4 bases between. The DNA for the CDR3 is TGTGCCAGCAGCTTGGGGGTCTATAATTCACCCCTCCACCTT. This gives the protein CASSLGVYNSPLHL.

The J gene is TRBJ1-5, the V gene TRBV27, with TRBD1 identical over 10 bases. J gave up 7 bases and V 4 bases, and 7 bases lay outside the gene matches. Germline CDR1 MNHEY, CDR2 SMNVEV (reference sequence). This CDR3 contains 15 residues. CDR3 DNA: TGTGCCAGCAGTTCCTCCGGGACAGGGGACCAGCCCCAGCATTTT. It is translated as CASSSSGTGDQPQHF.